This entry is about one T cell receptor beta chain. Using immunoSEQ multiplex PCR, the repertoire was profiled, and TCRdb retains in-frame clones only, with some absent. This sample has about 250,000 clones, with approximately 88% found just once. The ends lost 4 bases at V and 2 bases at J; junction bases unmatched: 4. Germline V gene data show CDR1 as MNHNY and CDR2 as SVGAGI (reference sequence). This CDR3 spans 15 amino acids. The data were taken from a study of blood T cell repertoires in COVID-19. Study-wide context: The cDNA or gDNA used as material had been derived from T cells, B-cell-depleted T cells, or PBMCs.

Sample: peripheral blood. The rearrangement joins TRBV6-6 to TRBJ2-1, with 8 nucleotides matching TRBD2. The sequence derives from a woman in her twenties or thirties with COVID-19, enrolled during active disease. CDR3: CASSSDSGAYNEQFF. CDR3 sequence (DNA): TGTGCCAGCAGTTCGGATAGCGGGGCCTACAATGAGCAGTTCTTC.